These 26 T cell receptor beta chains share one sample of origin, sequenced in a study of blood T cell repertoires in COVID-19. Generated by immunoSEQ multiplex PCR, the TCRdb table keeps only in-frame clones and is missing some. There are around 170,000 clones in the sample; more than 70% occur only once, and more than 7.5% lies in the top ten. The sample consisted of PBMCs or T cells enriched from blood (not recorded which). The receptors were sampled from a woman younger than 45 who had recovered from COVID-19.

The V gene is TRBV14, the J gene TRBJ2-7; TRBD1 might be the D (6 bases). The CDR3 sequence is 17 residues long. Trimming took 3 bases from V and 0 from J, leaving 18 bases between them. The V gene's germline CDR1 is SGHDN and CDR2 FVKESK. For the CDR3, the DNA is TGTGCCAGCAGCCACCCCCGTACGACAGGAGTCTCCTACGAGCAGTACTTC. It translates to CASSHPRTTGVSYEQYF. The complete variable domain, with remaining parts taken from reference TRBV14 and TRBJ2-7, reads EAGVTQFPSHSVIEKGQTVTLRCDPISGHDNLYWYRRVMGKEIKFLLHFVKESKQDESGMPNNRFLAERTGGTYSTLKVQPAELEDSGVYFCASSHPRTTGVSYEQYFGPGTRLTVT.

V usage is TRBV28 and J usage is TRBJ2-7; a possible D gene is TRBD2 (9 bases). CDR1 MDHEN and CDR2 SYDVKM come from the germline V gene. V was trimmed by 6 bases and J by 1 base, leaving 22 bases between them. The CDR3 totals 17 residues. CDR3 protein: CASSGTGWTSESYEQYF. The CDR3 nucleotides read TGTGCCAGCAGCGGGACAGGCTGGACTAGCGAATCCTACGAGCAGTACTTC.

The rearrangement uses TRBV3-1 (or the pseudogene TRBV3-2) and TRBJ2-1; 7 positions agree with TRBD1. There are 14 residues in the CDR3. The V segment lost 1 base and the J segment 6 bases; nucleotides outside the gene matches: 3. Germline-derived CDR1 and CDR2 are LGHDT and YNNKEL (reference sequence). The CDR3: CASSQAPGGNEQFF. The CDR3 DNA is TGTGCCAGCAGCCAAGCTCCAGGGGGCAATGAGCAGTTCTTC.

This clone was seen a handful of times. J is TRBJ2-7 and V is TRBV27, with D possibly being TRBD2 (5 bases). V gave up 5 bases and J gave up 2 bases, with 16 bases separating them. The CDR3 extends over 15 amino acids. Germline lookup yields CDR1 MNHEY and CDR2 SMNVEV (reference sequence). CDR3 protein: CASSPDTGGAYEQYF. In nucleotides, the CDR3 is TGTGCCAGCAGTCCCGACACCGGAGGCGCCTACGAGCAGTACTTC.

The V call is TRBV2, the J call TRBJ1-4; D perhaps matches TRBD1 (6 bases). The CDR3 spans 16 residues. Germline values: CDR1 SNHLY, CDR2 FYNNEI. Trimming removed 7 bases from V and 5 bases from J, with 20 bases in between. The CDR3 region is CASMILKGVLNEKLFF. DNA of the CDR3: TGTGCCAGCATGATATTGAAGGGGGTTTTAAATGAAAAACTGTTTTTT.

The chain recombines TRBV7-9 with TRBJ2-3; D is unresolved. In germline, CDR1 is SEHNR, CDR2 FQNEAQ (reference sequence). The V gene lost 5 bases and the J gene lost 7 bases, with 13 bases spanning the gap. The CDR3 has 13 residues. The CDR3 region is CASSPETSYTQYF. CDR3 nucleotide sequence: TGTGCCAGCAGCCCGGAGACCAGTTATACGCAGTATTTT.

The chain is built from TRBV18 and TRBJ2-1; 7 bases line up with TRBD2. The V segment lost 2 bases and the J segment 9 bases; nucleotides outside the gene matches: 13. The CDR3 covers 16 residues. The germline V gene encodes CDR1 KGHSH and CDR2 LQKENI. Here the CDR3 reads CASSPTRGEGRGEQFF. CDR3 nucleotides: TGTGCCAGCTCACCAACACGGGGGGAGGGCCGCGGTGAGCAGTTCTTC.

The table lists this clone with a few counts. This chain joins TRBV30 and TRBJ2-7; 9 nucleotides match TRBD1. J lost 6 bases, V lost 4 bases, and 7 bases had no gene match. The CDR3 totals 13 residues. From germline, CDR1 is GTSNPN and CDR2 SVGIG (reference sequence). CDR3 loop: CAWTRTGAREQYF. The CDR3 bases are TGTGCCTGGACAAGGACAGGGGCTCGCGAGCAGTACTTC.

This clone was counted once. The V gene is TRBV6-5, the J gene TRBJ1-5, with 7 bases matching TRBD1. Losses at the gene ends were 8 bases for V and 2 bases for J; bases not matched to a gene: 0. The CDR3 totals 12 residues. Per germline, CDR1 MNHEY and CDR2 SVGAGI. The CDR3 spells CASGQGNQPQHF. CDR3 sequence (DNA): TGTGCCAGCGGACAGGGCAATCAGCCCCAGCATTTT.

The chain recombines TRBV11-3 with TRBJ2-5; D might be TRBD2 (6 bases). V was clipped by 3 bases and J by 0 bases, with 11 bases between them. CDR1 and CDR2 (germline): SGHNT, YENEEA. There are 15 residues in the CDR3. CDR3: CASSLGEDHQETQYF. In DNA, the CDR3 is TGTGCCAGCAGCTTGGGGGAGGACCACCAAGAGACCCAGTACTTC.

The rearrangement uses TRBV5-1 and TRBJ2-3; a weak D match, TRBD2 (6 bases). Germline V gene data show CDR1 as SGHRS and CDR2 as YFSETQ. Trimming stripped 4 bases from V and 2 bases from J, with 14 bases between. This CDR3 comprises 15 residues. CDR3 coding DNA: TGCGCCAGCAGCCGGGGAGGCATAAACACAGATACGCAGTATTTT. Translation gives CASSRGGINTDTQYF.

V usage is TRBV2 and J usage is TRBJ2-5, with 15 positions matching TRBD2. The V gene's germline CDR1 is SNHLY and CDR2 FYNNEI. The CDR3 runs to 18 residues. The V gene end was trimmed by 3 bases and the J gene end by 4 bases; junction bases not matched to a gene: 9. DNA for the CDR3: TGTGCCAGCAGTGAGGGACTAGCGGGAGGTTTTTTCCGAGAGACCCAGTACTTC. Residues: CASSEGLAGGFFRETQYF. The full variable domain, in which reference TRBV2 and TRBJ2-5 provide the parts outside the CDR3, is EPEVTQTPSHQVTQMGQEVILRCVPISNHLYFYWYRQILGQKVEFLVSFYNNEISEKSEIFDDQFSVERPDGSNFTLKIRSTKLEDSAMYFCASSEGLAGGFFRETQYFGPGTRLLVL.

The chain combines TRBV2 with TRBJ1-1; D perhaps matches TRBD1 (6 bases). Trimming removed 6 bases from V and 5 bases from J, with 13 bases in between. CDR1 SNHLY and CDR2 FYNNEI come from the germline V gene. The CDR3 consists of 13 residues. The CDR3 DNA reads as TGTGCCAGCAGAGGGGACACCATTACTGAAGCTTTCTTT. The encoded protein is CASRGDTITEAFF.

The chain employs TRBV7-9 and TRBJ2-7, with a tentative D call TRBD2 (5 bases). The V end lost 2 bases, the J end lost 0 bases, and 8 bases lay between the germline ends. The CDR3 is 14 residues long. The germline gives CDR1 SEHNR, CDR2 FQNEAQ (reference sequence). The CDR3 sequence: CASSLNGNSYEQYF. CDR3 bases: TGTGCCAGCAGCTTAAACGGGAACTCCTACGAGCAGTACTTC.

The rearrangement links TRBV7-9 to TRBJ1-6, with D perhaps matching TRBD1 (5 bases). Germline CDR1 SEHNR, CDR2 FQNEAQ (reference sequence). Trimming removed 5 bases from V and 14 bases from J, with 13 bases in between. The CDR3 covers 12 residues. DNA of the CDR3: TGTGCCAGCAGCCATGACAGAACAACCCTCCACTTT. It translates to CASSHDRTTLHF.

Comments on this clone: One end of the junction does not line up with germline, which may come from a read error. The chain recombines TRBV27 with TRBJ1-5; D gene uncertain. Germline CDR1 and CDR2: MNHEY and SMNVEV (reference sequence). The CDR3 loop spans 16 amino acids. CDR3 protein: CASSLDKRDSHQPQHF. CDR3 sequence (DNA): TGTGCCAGCAGTTTAGATAAGAGGGATAGCCATCAGCCCCAGCATTTT.

The chain carries TRBV27 and TRBJ2-1, with D possibly being TRBD1 (5 bases). With 7 bases removed from V and 0 bases from J, the gap between germline ends came to 13 bases. Germline V gene sequence: CDR1 MNHEY, CDR2 SMNVEV (reference sequence). The CDR3 consists of 15 residues. The DNA of the CDR3 is TGTGCCAGCACCCAGGACACTACCTCCTACAATGAGCAGTTCTTC. The encoded protein is CASTQDTTSYNEQFF.

The chain joins TRBV19 to TRBJ1-5; D unclear. V was clipped by 4 bases and J by 5 bases, with 15 bases between them. The CDR3 consists of 15 residues. Germline V CDR1 and CDR2: LNHDA, SQIVND (reference sequence). The CDR3 DNA reads TGTGCCAGTAGTACCGTCCCAAAGGAGGATCAGCCCCAGCATTTT. Amino acids: CASSTVPKEDQPQHF. Together with reference TRBV19 and TRBJ1-5, the CDR3 gives the full variable domain: DGGITQSPKYLFRKEGQNVTLSCEQNLNHDAMYWYRQDPGQGLRLIYYSQIVNDFQKGDIAEGYSVSREKKESFPLTVTSAQKNPTAFYLCASSTVPKEDQPQHFGDGTRLSIL.

The gene calls are TRBV27 and TRBJ1-2; D not resolved. Germline CDR1 MNHEY, CDR2 SMNVEV (reference sequence). CDR3 length: 14 residues. Trimming left V 2 bases short and J 1 base short, with 8 bases between. CDR3 residues: CASSLLGSNYGYTF. DNA for the CDR3: TGTGCCAGCAGTTTACTGGGGAGTAACTATGGCTACACCTTC.

The chain recombines TRBV7-3 with TRBJ1-2, with 9 bases that match TRBD1. In germline, CDR1 is SGHTA, CDR2 FQGTGA. V shed 3 bases and J 4 bases; nucleotides not matched to a gene: 9. The CDR3 sequence is 16 residues long. The CDR3 here is CASSFGSGTGTYGYTF. CDR3 nucleotide sequence: TGTGCCAGCAGCTTCGGGTCCGGGACAGGGACCTATGGCTACACCTTC.

The V and J genes are TRBV18 and TRBJ2-1, with 8 bases identical to TRBD2. The CDR3 length is 13 residues. The ends lost 8 bases at V and 12 bases at J; junction bases unmatched: 12. Germline loops: CDR1 KGHSH, CDR2 LQKENI. CDR3 sequence (DNA): TGTGCCAGCGCACGTGCAGCGGGAGCCCCGCAGTTCTTC. It encodes CASARAAGAPQFF.

The rearrangement links TRBV5-1 to TRBJ2-2; the match to TRBD1 covers 7 bases. With V trimmed by 2 bases and J by 4 bases, 5 bases remained unmatched. The CDR3 extends over 15 amino acids. Germline CDR1 SGHRS, CDR2 YFSETQ. CDR3: CASSFGSGGTGELFF. The CDR3 bases are TGCGCCAGCAGCTTTGGGTCAGGGGGCACCGGGGAGCTGTTTTTT.

This chain joins TRBV2 and TRBJ1-5; TRBD1 aligns across 7 bases. The CDR3 is 15 amino acids. With V trimmed by 5 bases and J by 0 bases, 4 bases remained unmatched. CDR1 and CDR2 (germline): SNHLY, FYNNEI. DNA of the CDR3: TGTGCCAGCAGTCGTGGGACAGATAGCAATCAGCCCCAGCATTTT. Amino acid sequence: CASSRGTDSNQPQHF.

V and J are TRBV3-1 (or the pseudogene TRBV3-2) and TRBJ2-7; 14 bases line up with TRBD2. CDR3 length equals 21 residues. CDR1 and CDR2 (germline): LGHDT, YNNKEL (reference sequence). V trimming: 0 bases; J trimming: 4 bases; junction bases outside the gene matches: 17. The chain's CDR3 is CASSQEGLGRLAGGGLYEQYF. The CDR3 DNA reads as TGTGCCAGCAGCCAAGAAGGACTGGGAAGACTAGCGGGAGGGGGTTTGTACGAGCAGTACTTC.

The chain joins TRBV19 to TRBJ2-5; 12 bases fit TRBD2. Germline loops: CDR1 LNHDA, CDR2 SQIVND (reference sequence). After removal of 2 bases from V and 3 bases from J, the junction contained 1 base not matched to a gene. The CDR3 length is 15 residues. This CDR3 reads CASSILAGGEETQYF. CDR3 nucleotide sequence: TGTGCCAGTAGTATACTAGCGGGAGGGGAAGAGACCCAGTACTTC.

The rearrangement links TRBV13 to TRBJ1-1; weak D call: TRBD1 (5 bases). CDR3 length: 15 amino acids. Trimming removed 2 bases at V and 2 bases at J, with 12 bases between. Germline-derived CDR1 and CDR2 are PRHDT and FYEKMQ (reference sequence). CDR3 nucleotides: TGTGCCAGCAGCTTATTACCAGACAGTAACACTGAAGCTTTCTTT. Translating gives CASSLLPDSNTEAFF.